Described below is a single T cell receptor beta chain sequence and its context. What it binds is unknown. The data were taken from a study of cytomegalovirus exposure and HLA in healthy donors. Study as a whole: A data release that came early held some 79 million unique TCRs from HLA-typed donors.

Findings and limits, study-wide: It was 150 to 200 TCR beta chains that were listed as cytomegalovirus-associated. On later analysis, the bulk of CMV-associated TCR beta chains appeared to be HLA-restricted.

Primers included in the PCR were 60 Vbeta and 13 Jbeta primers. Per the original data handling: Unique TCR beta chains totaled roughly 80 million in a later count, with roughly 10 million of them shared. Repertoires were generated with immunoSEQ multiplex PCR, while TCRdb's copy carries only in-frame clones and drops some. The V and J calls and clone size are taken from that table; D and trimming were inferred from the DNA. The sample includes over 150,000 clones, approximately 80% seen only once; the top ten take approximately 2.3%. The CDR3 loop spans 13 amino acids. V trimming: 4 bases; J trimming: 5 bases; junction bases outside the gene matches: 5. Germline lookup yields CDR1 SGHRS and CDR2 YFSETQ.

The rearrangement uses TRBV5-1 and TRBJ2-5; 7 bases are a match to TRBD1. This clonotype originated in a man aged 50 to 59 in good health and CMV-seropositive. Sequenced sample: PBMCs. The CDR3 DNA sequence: TGCGCCAGCAGCATAGGGGGCAGGGAGACCCAGTACTTC. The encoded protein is CASSIGGRETQYF.